These T cell receptor beta chains were read from a single sample in a study of shared clonotypes between healthy human individuals. The assay was immunoSEQ multiplex PCR, and TCRdb's table has in-frame clones only and misses some. There are around 530,000 clones in the sample; 70% to 80% occur only once, and more than 10% lies in the top ten. Sequencing input: PBMCs. The source is a woman aged 40 to 50 in good health. Some clones in this sample may be carry-over from other donors' samples. The CDR3 runs from the conserved cysteine through the conserved F or W. The order of the fields is J gene, clone size, D gene, V gene, CDR3 DNA, CDR3 protein. D genes are given only for firm matches. Not all rows give a size; the values are once, few, many and, for expanded clones, a class.

TRBJ2-2 - TRBD2 TRBV27 TGTGCCAGCAGGTCTAGCGGCGTTAACACCGGGGAGCTGTTTTTT CASRSSGVNTGELFF
TRBJ1-2 once - TRBV9 TGTGCCAGCAGCGCCAACCGGGGCTTAACCAAAGGAACTTATGGCTACACCTTC CASSANRGLTKGTYGYTF
TRBJ1-3 - - TRBV5-6 TGTGCCAGCAGCTTGGACAGGGCAACTGGAAACACCATATATTTT CASSLDRATGNTIYF
TRBJ2-1 - TRBD2 TRBV12-5 TGTGCTAGTGGTTTAGCGGGAGGCTCCTACAATGAGCAGTTCTTC CASGLAGGSYNEQFF
TRBJ1-1 - - TRBV7-8 TGTGCCAGCAGCTCCAACAGAATGGCAGCTTTCTTT CASSSNRMAAFF
TRBJ2-7 - - TRBV6-1 TGTGCCAGCATGTTATCCGACTCCATGTACGAGCAGTACTTC CASMLSDSMYEQYF
TRBJ2-2 - TRBD1 TRBV2 TGTGCCAGCAGTACGGGACAGGGGCCCGGGGAGCTGTTTTTT CASSTGQGPGELFF
TRBJ2-5 - TRBD1 TRBV27 TGTGCCAGCAGTTTATTAGGGACGGGACAGTGGGAGACCCAGTACTTC CASSLLGTGQWETQYF
TRBJ1-4 - - TRBV5-1 TGCGCCAGCAGCACCTTGGACGGGGCTAATGAAAAACTGTTTTTT CASSTLDGANEKLFF
TRBJ2-3 - - TRBV13 TGTGCCAGCAGCTTACGGTTGGCGGGGCACACAGATACGCAGTATTTT CASSLRLAGHTDTQYF
TRBJ2-5 once TRBD1 TRBV18 TGTGCCAGCTCACCACGACAGGGGCCAGAGACCCAGTACTTC CASSPRQGPETQYF
TRBJ2-4 - - TRBV7-9 TGTGCCAGCAGCTTAGGGCAGGTGGACATTCAGTACTTC CASSLGQVDIQYF
TRBJ2-7 - TRBD1 TRBV11-3 TGTGCCAGCAGCCACAGACAGGGCGACTACGAGCAGTACTTC CASSHRQGDYEQYF
TRBJ2-7 - - TRBV9 TGTGCCAGCAGCGTAGCTGGGACACCCTACGAGCAGTACTTC CASSVAGTPYEQYF
TRBJ2-7 - TRBD2 TRBV28 TGTGCCAGCAGTCCCCCCTTCGGGACTAGCGGGAGCTACGAGCAGTACTTC CASSPPFGTSGSYEQYF
TRBJ2-6 many - TRBV7-9 TGTGCCAGCAGCCCCCCGGTCTACTCTGGGGCCAACGTCCTGACTTTC CASSPPVYSGANVLTF
TRBJ1-1 - - TRBV19 TGTGCCAGTAGTTCCATAGGGATTTTGAACACTGAAGCTTTCTTT CASSSIGILNTEAFF
TRBJ2-1 - - TRBV14 TGTGCCAGCAGCCAAAGCTACCTCGGTTACAATGAGCAGTTCTTC CASSQSYLGYNEQFF
TRBJ2-1 - - TRBV10-3 TGTGCCATCAGTGGGAACAGCAATTCCGGGGGGCGGCAGTTCTTC CAISGNSNSGGRQFF
TRBJ2-1 once TRBD2 TRBV9 TGTGCCAGCAGCGTAGCTACTAGCGGGTCATCCGCGGCCCAGCGCGACAATGAGCAGTTCTTC CASSVATSGSSAAQRDNEQFF
TRBJ2-7 - - TRBV11-2 TGTGCCAGCAGCCCTTACAGGAGCGGTGAGCAGTACTTC CASSPYRSGEQYF
TRBJ1-1 - - TRBV4-3 TGCGCCAGCAGCCATGAATTCAGGGATGGGACTGAAGCTTTCTTT CASSHEFRDGTEAFF
TRBJ2-7 - TRBD1 TRBV7-2 TGTGCCAGCAGCACCCGGACAGGGGCAAATATAGACGAGCAGTACTTC CASSTRTGANIDEQYF
TRBJ1-5 - TRBD1 TRBV5-1 TGCGCCAGCAGCCCGGAGGACAGGGACCAGCCCCAGCATTTT CASSPEDRDQPQHF
TRBJ2-5 - - TRBV5-6 TGTGCCAGCAGCTTGGCCAAAGGGAGTCGGGAGACCCAGTACTTC CASSLAKGSRETQYF
TRBJ2-7 - TRBD2 TRBV5-4 TGTGCCAGCAGCTCTATAGCGGGGCCCAGCTCCTACGAGCAGTACTTC CASSSIAGPSSYEQYF
TRBJ2-6 - TRBD1 TRBV27 TGTGCCAGCAGTTTAAGGGACAGATCCCTCTCTGGGGCCAACGTCCTGACTTTC CASSLRDRSLSGANVLTF
TRBJ2-1 few - TRBV28 TGTGCCAGCAGTCGCCATGGCAATGAGCAGTTCTTC CASSRHGNEQFF
TRBJ1-2 - TRBD1 TRBV28 TGTGCCAGCAGTCCATCCGCCGGGGGCGGGACAGGGTTCTATGGCTACACCTTC CASSPSAGGGTGFYGYTF
TRBJ2-3 - - TRBV27 TGTGCCAGCAGTTTATCCCTCTCTAGCACAGATACGCAGTATTTT CASSLSLSSTDTQYF
TRBJ2-7 - TRBD2 TRBV11-1 TGTGCCAGCAGCCTTAGTAATGGGCTAGCGGGATACGAGCAGTACTTC CASSLSNGLAGYEQYF
TRBJ1-5 - - TRBV19 TGTGCCAGTAATTCCCGGGCAGGACTTAGCAATCAGCCCCAGCATTTT CASNSRAGLSNQPQHF
TRBJ1-1 once - TRBV2 TGTGCCAGCAGTGCGGACAGAGGCACTGAAGCTTTCTTT CASSADRGTEAFF
TRBJ2-3 few TRBD2 TRBV4-1 TGCGCCAGCAGCCTACTAGCGGGAGCAGATACGCAGTATTTT CASSLLAGADTQYF
TRBJ1-1 - - TRBV19 TGTGCCAGTAGTAGGGAGGTGAACACTGAAGCTTTCTTT CASSREVNTEAFF
TRBJ1-1 once TRBD1 TRBV5-6 TGTGCCAGCAGCTTGCTCGGTCCGGGACAGGAGGGGGGCACTGAAGCTTTCTTT CASSLLGPGQEGGTEAFF
TRBJ2-2 once TRBD2 TRBV5-5 TGTGCCAGCACCCCCGGGCTAGCGGGAGGGCCAAGCGGGGAGCTGTTTTTT CASTPGLAGGPSGELFF
TRBJ1-5 - - TRBV19 TGTGCCAGTACCTCGGAGTTGACAAATCAGCCCCAGCATTTT CASTSELTNQPQHF
TRBJ1-1 - - TRBV2 TGTGCCAGCAGCATTACTAGGAACACTGAAGCTTTCTTT CASSITRNTEAFF
TRBJ2-7 once - TRBV28 TGTGCCAGCAGTCCCAGGGTGGGCTACGAGCAGTACTTC CASSPRVGYEQYF
TRBJ2-3 - TRBD1 TRBV5-1 TGCGCCAGCAGCTTCGGACAGGGGGCCGGCACAGATACGCAGTATTTT CASSFGQGAGTDTQYF
TRBJ1-4 few - TRBV2 TGTGCCAGCACCCTTGACAGGAATGAAAAACTGTTTTTT CASTLDRNEKLFF
TRBJ2-2 - - TRBV5-5 TGTGCCAGCAGCTTGGCAGGGCGGGAGCTGTTTTTT CASSLAGRELFF